The table lists the clone carrying this TCR beta chain with a few counts. Its antigen is as yet unknown. These data are taken from a study of T-cell reconstitution after alpha-beta-depleted transplantation in children. Germline CDR1 is LGHNA and CDR2 is YSLEER. Unmatched junction bases numbered 10, after V lost 3 bases and J lost 6 bases. The CDR3 is 16 amino acids. Molecular barcoding with unique molecular identifiers was used for the TCRbeta library. Using its own MiXCR run on the PCR reads, TCRdb lists one record per CDR3 protein. This sample has roughly 200,000 distinct CDR3 sequences, with approximately 8.4% found just once. The study's findings and limits: T-cell numbers and diversity, one year after transplant, stemmed largely from T cells that were newly produced. Recipient T cells and thymic progenitors that survived were the source of the high TCRbeta diversity seen at day 60 in some patients.

This specimen was PBMCs, mostly from graft donor cells, taken 360 days after TCRalphabeta/CD19-depleted stem cell transplant. The sequence came from a male patient between 2 and 9 years old who had a stem cell transplant for acute myeloid leukemia, so the T cells may come from the graft donor. The chain recombines TRBV4-3 with TRBJ2-2; 7 bases are a match to TRBD2. This CDR3 is CASSQPSGPRAGELFF. The CDR3 nucleotides read TGCGCCAGCAGCCAGCCTAGCGGTCCGCGGGCCGGGGAGCTGTTTTTT.